This T cell receptor beta chain was sequenced during a study of shared clonotypes between healthy human individuals. Worth noting for this clone: Its antigen is undetermined.

General study points: Incomplete sequencing of sorted subsets was indicated by rarefaction despite large depth.

The germline V and J ends were trimmed by 2 bases and 6 bases, with 17 bases remaining between them. CDR1 is MNHEY, CDR2 SMNVEV, per germline (reference sequence). CDR3 length: 15 residues. Every immunoSEQ plate was one replicate of a subset's evenly spread DNA. Original processing methods: Filtering was not the same, since immunoSEQ gave junction-only sequences without quality scores. The data were produced by immunoSEQ multiplex PCR, yet TCRdb's version contains in-frame clones alone and is incomplete. That table furnishes V, J and clone size, whereas the DNA furnished D and trimming. The table records about 1,800,000 clones, just under 95% of them present only once. Naivety among CD8 cells was defined by CD45RO negativity and positive CCR7 selection, thereby excluding terminally differentiated effector memory CD45RA+ cells.

The chain joins TRBV27 to TRBJ2-7; maybe TRBD1 (6 bases). Sequencing was carried out using naive CD8+ T cells sorted from blood. The clonotype originates from a man aged 18 to 29 in good health. The CDR3: CASSLIPAGVGEQYF. Written as DNA, the CDR3 is TGTGCCAGCAGTTTAATTCCCGCAGGGGTGGGCGAGCAGTACTTC.